The clone carrying this TCR beta chain was recorded a few times. The antigen is not known. This record comes from a study of T cell repertoires in cytomegalovirus infection. The wider study: Used in the study were CMV epitopes, some recently identified and HLA-C-restricted, others well-studied and HLA-B-restricted.

Study-level findings and limits: The study found HLA-C-restricted CMV-specific TCR beta clonotypes dominating the ex vivo response.

TCRdb called the reads again in MiXCR, with one record for every CDR3 protein. The table lists 200,000 or so distinct CDR3 sequences, around two fifths of them singletons. Germline V gene lookup returns CDR1 SGHDT and CDR2 YYEEEE. V shed 2 bases and J 4 bases; nucleotides not matched to a gene: 3. The length of the CDR3 is 15 residues. This TCR derives from a human donor in good health (CMV status not recorded). Some clones in this sample may be carry-over from other donors' samples. The sample consisted of CD8+ T cells from cultured PBMCs, taken from culture after CMV antigen stimulation. This chain connects TRBV5-6 to TRBJ2-1, with TRBD1 matching 10 bases. CDR3 residues: CASSFQDRGYNEQFF. The DNA of the CDR3 is TGTGCCAGCAGCTTTCAGGACAGGGGGTACAATGAGCAGTTCTTC.